This passage covers 32 T cell receptor beta chains from one sample sequenced in a study of blood T cell repertoires in COVID-19. TCRdb's copy holds only in-frame clones and misses some; the assay was immunoSEQ multiplex PCR. The table has some 100,000 clones, about nine tenths seen once. Sequenced material: peripheral blood. The receptors stem from a man aged 50 to 59 with acute or convalescent COVID-19.

The gene calls are TRBV18 and TRBJ1-1, with TRBD1 as a possible D gene (6 bases). With 1 base removed from V and 4 bases from J, the gap between germline ends came to 16 bases. The germline CDR1 and CDR2 sequences are KGHSH and LQKENI. The CDR3 runs to 16 residues. The CDR3 spells CASSPRTGREITEAFF. The CDR3 DNA reads as TGTGCCAGCTCACCACGAACAGGGAGGGAAATCACTGAAGCTTTCTTT. Together with reference TRBV18 and TRBJ1-1, the CDR3 gives the full variable domain: NAGVMQNPRHLVRRRGQEARLRCSPMKGHSHVYWYRQLPEEGLKFMVYLQKENIIDESGMPKERFSAEFPKEGPSILRIQQVVRGDSAAYFCASSPRTGREITEAFFGQGTRLTVV.

With respect to this clone: A junction boundary mismatches the germline segment, possibly from a read error. The rearrangement joins TRBV28 to TRBJ2-7; D possibly corresponds to TRBD1 (6 bases). CDR1 is MDHEN and CDR2 is SYDVKM in the germline V gene. This CDR3 region has 13 residues. Here the CDR3 DNA reads TGTGCCAGCAGTTTATGGAGCAGGGGAAATGAGGACTTC. Protein product: CASSLWSRGNEDF.

The rearrangement links TRBV6-5 to TRBJ1-2, with TRBD1 identical over 9 bases. The CDR3 totals 14 residues. The junction had 4 bases not matched to a gene; V was cut back by 2 bases and J by 6 bases. From germline, CDR1 is MNHEY and CDR2 SVGAGI. The CDR3 nucleotides read TGTGCCAGCAGTTACAGCGGGACAGGGAATGGCTACACCTTC. The encoded protein is CASSYSGTGNGYTF.

The J gene is TRBJ2-3, the V gene TRBV3-1 (or the pseudogene TRBV3-2); the D is unclear. CDR3 length equals 14 residues. Germline V gives CDR1 LGHDT, CDR2 YNNKEL (reference sequence). V lost 5 bases and J lost 2, with 11 bases in between. The CDR3 is CASSEGVVTDTQYF. The CDR3 DNA reads as TGTGCCAGCAGCGAAGGAGTAGTCACAGATACGCAGTATTTT.

The chain couples TRBV13 to TRBJ1-2, with D uncertain. The CDR3 extends over 12 amino acids. Per germline, CDR1 PRHDT and CDR2 FYEKMQ (reference sequence). Trimming shortened V by 7 bases and J by 5 bases, and 11 bases separated the two germline ends. The CDR3 sequence is CASKESPYGYTF. The CDR3 nucleotides are TGTGCCAGCAAAGAGTCACCATATGGCTACACCTTC.

The table lists this clone with a count of one. The J gene is TRBJ1-1, the V gene TRBV12-3 or TRBV12-4; D may be TRBD1 (6 bases). The CDR3 runs 13 residues. V lost 5 bases and J 6 bases, leaving 13 bases between the germline ends. CDR3 DNA sequence: TGTGCCAGCAGTGTAGGCAGGGGTCCTGAAGCTTTCTTT. The encoded protein is CASSVGRGPEAFF.

The chain is built from TRBV21-1 and TRBJ2-1; the table's D call, TRBD1, was not checked against the DNA. TRBV21-1 is tagged as a pseudogene. The CDR3 extends over 15 amino acids. The DNA for the CDR3 is TGTGCCAGCAGCAATGGTGCGGACAGCTACAATGAGCAGTTCTTC. Translating it yields CASSNGADSYNEQFF.

The chain links TRBV28 to TRBJ2-3, with 10 bases aligning to TRBD1. Trimming took 2 bases from V and 5 from J; bases not matched to a gene: 7. Germline CDR1 MDHEN, CDR2 SYDVKM. The CDR3 is made up of 16 amino acids. The CDR3 sequence: CASSLLPGQGIDTQYF. The CDR3 DNA sequence: TGTGCCAGCAGTTTACTCCCGGGACAGGGGATAGATACGCAGTATTTT.

The J gene is TRBJ1-1, the V gene TRBV18; tentatively, D is TRBD1 (5 bases). The CDR3 consists of 16 residues. The germline CDR1 and CDR2 sequences are KGHSH and LQKENI. V dropped 3 bases and J dropped 5 bases, with 19 bases sitting between them. This CDR3 is CASSPLPKRGGTEAFF. The CDR3 nucleotides read TGTGCCAGCTCACCTCTCCCAAAGCGGGGGGGTACTGAAGCTTTCTTT.

DNA for the CDR3: TGTGCCAGCAGCTTAGGAATAGCGGGAGAGGGGTTTGGTGAGCAGTTCTTC. Amino acids: CASSLGIAGEGFGEQFF. The chain uses TRBV7-6 and TRBJ2-1; 9 bases map to TRBD2. Germline trimming cut 1 base from V and 9 bases from J; bases unmatched to any gene: 13. CDR1 is SGHVS, CDR2 FNYEAQ, per germline. The CDR3 extends over 17 amino acids.

The chain carries TRBV5-4 and TRBJ2-7; 9 positions match TRBD1. The V and J ends lost 3 bases and 5 bases, in that order; junction bases with no gene match: 6. The CDR3 runs to 14 residues. Germline V gene sequence: CDR1 SGHNT, CDR2 YYREEE (reference sequence). The chain's CDR3 is CASSWGTGRDEQYF. For the CDR3, the DNA is TGTGCCAGCAGCTGGGGGACAGGGCGAGACGAGCAGTACTTC.

V usage is TRBV2 and J usage is TRBJ1-5; possibly TRBD1 for D (6 bases). The CDR3 runs 15 residues. V dropped 8 bases and J dropped 3 bases, with 17 bases sitting between them. The V gene's germline CDR1 is SNHLY and CDR2 FYNNEI. CDR3 amino acids: CASGYTGRINQPQHF. In nucleotides, the CDR3 is TGTGCCAGCGGCTATACAGGGAGAATCAATCAGCCCCAGCATTTT.

The chain has TRBV5-4 and TRBJ2-3, with TRBD1 as a possible D gene (5 bases). With 0 bases removed from V and 0 bases from J, the gap between germline ends came to 11 bases. CDR1 SGHNT and CDR2 YYREEE come from the germline V gene (reference sequence). The CDR3 has 16 residues. The CDR3 region has the DNA TGTGCCAGCAGCTTGGATCGCAGGGCTAGCACAGATACGCAGTATTTT. It codes for CASSLDRRASTDTQYF.

This clone was counted a few times. The chain joins TRBV6-1 to TRBJ2-5, with D tentatively TRBD1 (5 bases). Per germline, CDR1 MNHNS and CDR2 SASEGT. CDR3 size: 17 residues. Trimming took off 0 bases at V and 1 base at J, with 15 bases between the two ends. The CDR3 here is CASSEALRVPVQETQYF. DNA for the CDR3: TGTGCCAGCAGTGAAGCTCTCAGGGTTCCGGTCCAAGAGACCCAGTACTTC.

The chain couples TRBV3-1 (or the pseudogene TRBV3-2) to TRBJ2-7; 12 nucleotides agree with TRBD2. J was trimmed by 3 bases and V by 5 bases; bases with no gene match: 5. The length of the CDR3 is 15 residues. Looked up from germline, CDR1 is LGHDT and CDR2 is YNNKEL (reference sequence). CDR3 protein: CASSFGLAGIYEQYF. CDR3 DNA: TGTGCCAGCAGCTTCGGACTAGCGGGAATCTACGAGCAGTACTTC.

This chain joins TRBV5-5 and TRBJ1-2, with a possible D match to TRBD1 (6 bases). V shed 0 bases and J shed 7 bases, with 19 bases lying between them. Germline CDR1 reads SGHKS; CDR2 reads YYEKEE (reference sequence). This CDR3 comprises 16 residues. The CDR3 nucleotides are TGTGCCAGCAGCTTGGCCTTTCTTTCGGGGGGCTCTGGCTACACCTTC. Translating it yields CASSLAFLSGGSGYTF.

The rearrangement joins TRBV15 to TRBJ1-2; TRBD1 matches 7 bases. This CDR3 has 15 amino acids. The germline V gene encodes CDR1 LNHNV and CDR2 YYDKDF (reference sequence). Trimming cost V 4 bases and J 6 bases; bases outside gene matches: 11. CDR3 nucleotide sequence: TGTGCCACCAGCAAGCGACAGGGAGGTTGGGATGGCTACACCTTC. This sequence encodes CATSKRQGGWDGYTF. The full variable domain, in which reference TRBV15 and TRBJ1-2 provide the parts outside the CDR3, is DAMVIQNPRYQVTQFGKPVTLSCSQTLNHNVMYWYQQKSSQAPKLLFHYYDKDFNNEADTPDNFQSRRPNTSFCFLDIRSPGLGDTAMYLCATSKRQGGWDGYTFGSGTRLTVV.

In its sample, this clone was seen a few times. The rearrangement links TRBV11-3 to TRBJ2-7; 7 bases agree with TRBD1. Trimming took 0 bases from V and 4 from J; bases not matched to a gene: 9. Germline V gives CDR1 SGHNT, CDR2 YENEEA. The CDR3 is made up of 16 amino acids. The DNA for the CDR3 is TGTGCCAGCAGCTTAGAGGGGACAGCACCCATTTACGAGCAGTACTTC. It translates to CASSLEGTAPIYEQYF.

This clone was observed a few times. This chain links TRBV19 with TRBJ2-7, with TRBD1 matching over 7 bases. V shed 6 bases, J shed 4 bases, and the junction held 6 bases outside the gene matches. Germline V lookup: CDR1 LNHDA, CDR2 SQIVND (reference sequence). The CDR3 consists of 13 residues. CDR3 region: CASSAQGRYEQYF. The DNA of the CDR3 is TGTGCCAGTAGCGCACAGGGGCGGTACGAGCAGTACTTC.

This chain's CDR3 is CASSRLAGATGELFF. The DNA for the CDR3 is TGTGCCAGTAGCAGACTAGCGGGAGCCACCGGGGAGCTGTTTTTT. The chain combines TRBV19 with TRBJ2-2, with 12 bases lining up with TRBD2. Germline trimming cut 6 bases from V and 4 bases from J; bases unmatched to any gene: 3. Germline CDR1 LNHDA, CDR2 SQIVND (reference sequence). The CDR3 loop spans 15 amino acids.

The chain is built from TRBV10-3 and TRBJ2-1; TRBD2 matches at 15 bases. From germline, CDR1 is ENHRY and CDR2 SYGVKD. V was clipped by 5 bases and J by 10 bases; unmatched bases: 12. The CDR3 loop spans 17 amino acids. This chain's CDR3 is CAISTTGTSGRLGEQFF. The CDR3 nucleotides read TGTGCCATCAGTACAACCGGGACTAGCGGGAGGTTGGGGGAGCAGTTCTTC.

The gene calls are TRBV19 and TRBJ2-2; TRBD2 agrees at 12 bases. With 7 bases clipped from V and 8 bases from J, the junction kept 5 bases outside the gene matches. Germline CDR1 reads LNHDA; CDR2 reads SQIVND (reference sequence). This CDR3 contains 14 residues. The CDR3 DNA sequence: TGTGCCAGTACCCGGACTAGCGGGACAGGGGAGCTGTTTTTT. Protein sequence: CASTRTSGTGELFF.

The chain recombines TRBV2 with TRBJ1-2; TRBD1 aligns across 9 bases. The CDR3 has 13 amino acids. The germline CDR1 and CDR2 sequences are SNHLY and FYNNEI. V dropped 6 bases and J dropped 4; count of bases not matched to a gene: 3. The CDR3 region is CASRDRGSYGYTF. The CDR3, as DNA: TGTGCCAGCAGGGACAGGGGCTCCTATGGCTACACCTTC.

CDR3 in amino acids: CASSQSPSREANYGYTF. The CDR3 DNA sequence: TGCGCCAGCAGTCAATCGCCGAGCAGGGAAGCTAACTATGGCTACACCTTC. The gene calls are TRBV23-1 and TRBJ1-2, with a tentative D call TRBD1 (5 bases). TRBV23-1 is sorted into the ORF group, with uncertain function. This CDR3 has 17 amino acids. V lost 0 bases to trimming and J lost 0 bases, with 14 bases between them.

This clone is a singleton in its sample. This rearrangement joins TRBV30 to TRBJ1-5, with D possibly TRBD1 on 6 matching bases. The V gene lost 8 bases and the J gene lost 2 bases, with 13 bases spanning the gap. The length of the CDR3 is 13 residues. The germline V gene encodes CDR1 GTSNPN and CDR2 SVGIG (reference sequence). CDR3 protein: CAGDAGGNQPQHF. CDR3 sequence (DNA): TGTGCCGGGGACGCAGGGGGCAATCAGCCCCAGCATTTT. Together with reference TRBV30 and TRBJ1-5, the CDR3 gives the full variable domain: SQTIHQWPATLVQPVGSPLSLECTVEGTSNPNLYWYRQAAGRGLQLLFYSVGIGQISSEVPQNLSASRPQDRQFILSSKKLLLSDSGFYLCAGDAGGNQPQHFGDGTRLSIL.

The chain combines TRBV19 with TRBJ1-6; no clear D. Per the germline V gene, CDR1 is LNHDA and CDR2 is SQIVND (reference sequence). The V gene lost 6 bases and the J gene lost 6 bases, with 9 bases spanning the gap. CDR3 size: 13 residues. In DNA, the CDR3 is TGTGCCAGTAGAAGGGAGGGTAATTCACCCCTCCACTTT. It encodes CASRREGNSPLHF.

V usage is TRBV18 and J usage is TRBJ2-1, with D possibly being TRBD2 (6 bases). The CDR3 spans 15 residues. V lost 1 base and J 6 bases, leaving 13 bases between the germline ends. CDR1 is KGHSH and CDR2 is LQKENI in the germline V gene. CDR3 DNA sequence: TGTGCCAGCTCACCACAGGAGGGATCGGGCAATGAGCAGTTCTTC. Protein: CASSPQEGSGNEQFF.

CDR3 amino acids: CASSFMDRGRSEAFF. CDR3 nucleotides: TGCGCCAGCAGCTTTATGGACAGGGGACGTTCTGAAGCTTTCTTT. The chain has TRBV5-1 and TRBJ1-1, with 9 nucleotides matching TRBD1. The CDR3 is made up of 15 amino acids. Germline V gives CDR1 SGHRS, CDR2 YFSETQ. V was clipped by 2 bases and J by 6 bases; unmatched bases: 8.

The CDR3 nucleotides read TGTGCTAGTGGTTTGGTCCTTACAGGGGTCAGTCAGCCCCAGCATTTT. Translation: CASGLVLTGVSQPQHF. The V and J genes are TRBV12-5 and TRBJ1-5; TRBD1 matches at 7 bases. This CDR3 is built from 16 residues. Per the germline V gene, CDR1 is LGHNT and CDR2 is FRNRAP. The ends lost 0 bases at V and 6 bases at J; junction bases unmatched: 8.

The rearrangement uses TRBV6-6 and TRBJ1-1; D is unclear. From germline, CDR1 is MNHNY and CDR2 SVGAGI (reference sequence). V dropped 10 bases and J dropped 4 bases, with 7 bases sitting between them. The CDR3 is made up of 10 amino acids. CDR3 protein: CATYSTEAFF. In nucleotides, the CDR3 is TGTGCCACCTACAGCACTGAAGCTTTCTTT.

The chain is built from TRBV9 and TRBJ2-1, with TRBD2 matching 7 bases. The CDR3 length is 17 residues. Germline CDR1 reads SGDLS; CDR2 reads YYNGEE. The junction had 20 bases not matched to a gene; V was cut back by 6 bases and J by 8 bases. The CDR3 DNA follows: TGTGCCAGCACGTCTAGCGGTAATCCTTACTACAAGGATGAGCAGTTCTTC. It is translated as CASTSSGNPYYKDEQFF.

The rearrangement uses TRBV6-5 and TRBJ2-5, with 7 bases identical to TRBD2. Germline CDR1 MNHEY, CDR2 SVGAGI. CDR3 size: 13 residues. V dropped 7 bases and J dropped 4; count of bases not matched to a gene: 6. The CDR3 protein is CASTLSGGETQYF. The CDR3 DNA reads TGTGCCAGCACCCTATCGGGGGGAGAGACCCAGTACTTC.